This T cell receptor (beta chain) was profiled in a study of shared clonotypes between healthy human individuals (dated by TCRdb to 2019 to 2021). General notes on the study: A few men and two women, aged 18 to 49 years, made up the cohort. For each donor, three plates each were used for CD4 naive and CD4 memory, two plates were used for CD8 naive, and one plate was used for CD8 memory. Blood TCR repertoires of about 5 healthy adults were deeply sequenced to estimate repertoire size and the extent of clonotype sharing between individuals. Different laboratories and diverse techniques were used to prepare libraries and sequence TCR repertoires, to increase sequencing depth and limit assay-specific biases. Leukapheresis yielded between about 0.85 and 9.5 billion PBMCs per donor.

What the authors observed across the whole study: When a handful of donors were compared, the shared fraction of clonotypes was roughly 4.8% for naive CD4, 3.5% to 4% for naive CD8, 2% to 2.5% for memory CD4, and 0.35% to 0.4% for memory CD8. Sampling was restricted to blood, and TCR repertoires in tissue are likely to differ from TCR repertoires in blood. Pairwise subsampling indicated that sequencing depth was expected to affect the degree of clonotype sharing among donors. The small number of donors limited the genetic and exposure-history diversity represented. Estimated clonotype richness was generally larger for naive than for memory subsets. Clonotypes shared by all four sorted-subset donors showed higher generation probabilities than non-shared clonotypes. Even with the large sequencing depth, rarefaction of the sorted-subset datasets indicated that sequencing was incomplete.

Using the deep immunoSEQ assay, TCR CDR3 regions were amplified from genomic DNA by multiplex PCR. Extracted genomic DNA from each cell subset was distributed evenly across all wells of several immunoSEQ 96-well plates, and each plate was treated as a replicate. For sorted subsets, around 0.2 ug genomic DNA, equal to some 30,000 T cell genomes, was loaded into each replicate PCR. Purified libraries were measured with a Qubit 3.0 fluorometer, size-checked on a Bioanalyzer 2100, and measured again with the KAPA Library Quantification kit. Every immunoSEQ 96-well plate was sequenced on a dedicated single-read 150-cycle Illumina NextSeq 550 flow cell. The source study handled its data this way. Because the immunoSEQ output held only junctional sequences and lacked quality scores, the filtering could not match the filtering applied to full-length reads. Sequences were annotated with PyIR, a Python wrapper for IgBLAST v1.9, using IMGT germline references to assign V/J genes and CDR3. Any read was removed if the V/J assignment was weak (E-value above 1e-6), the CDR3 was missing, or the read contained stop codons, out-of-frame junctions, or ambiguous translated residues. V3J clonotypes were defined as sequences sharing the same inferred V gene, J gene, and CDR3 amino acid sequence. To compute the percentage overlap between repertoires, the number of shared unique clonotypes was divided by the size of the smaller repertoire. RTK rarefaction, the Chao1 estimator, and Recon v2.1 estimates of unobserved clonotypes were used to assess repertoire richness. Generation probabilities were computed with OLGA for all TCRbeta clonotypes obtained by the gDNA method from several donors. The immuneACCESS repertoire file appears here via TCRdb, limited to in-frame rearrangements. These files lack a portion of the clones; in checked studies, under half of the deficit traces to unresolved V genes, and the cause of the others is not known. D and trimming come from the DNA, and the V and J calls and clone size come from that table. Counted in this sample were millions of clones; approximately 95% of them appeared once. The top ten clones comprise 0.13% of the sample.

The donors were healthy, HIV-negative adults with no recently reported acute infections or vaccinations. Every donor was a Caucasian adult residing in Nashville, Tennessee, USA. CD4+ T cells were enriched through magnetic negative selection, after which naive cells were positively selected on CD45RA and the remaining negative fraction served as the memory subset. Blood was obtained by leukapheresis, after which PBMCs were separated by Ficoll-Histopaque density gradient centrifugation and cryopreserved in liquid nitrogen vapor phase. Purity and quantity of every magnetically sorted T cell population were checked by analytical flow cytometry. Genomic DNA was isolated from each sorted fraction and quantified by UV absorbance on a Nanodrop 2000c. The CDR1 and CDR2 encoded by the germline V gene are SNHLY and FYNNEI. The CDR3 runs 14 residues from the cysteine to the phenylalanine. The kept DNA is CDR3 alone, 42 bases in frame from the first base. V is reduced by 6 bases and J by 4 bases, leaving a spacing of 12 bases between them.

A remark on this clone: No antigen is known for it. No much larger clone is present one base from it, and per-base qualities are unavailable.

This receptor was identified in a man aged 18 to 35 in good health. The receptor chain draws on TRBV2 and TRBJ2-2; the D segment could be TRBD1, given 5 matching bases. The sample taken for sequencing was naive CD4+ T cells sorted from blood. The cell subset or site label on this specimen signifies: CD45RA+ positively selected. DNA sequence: TGTGCCAGCAGGGAGACAGAATTCACCGGGGAGCTGTTTTTT. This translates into CASRETEFTGELFF.